Below, 10 T cell receptor beta chains from the same sample are listed, as sequenced in a study of blood T cell repertoires in COVID-19. Profiled with immunoSEQ multiplex PCR; TCRdb holds only in-frame clones, not every one. The sample yields hundreds of thousands of clones, roughly nine tenths seen once. The sequenced material came from PBMCs or T cells enriched from blood (not recorded which). All receptors come from a woman in her 30s who had recovered from COVID-19.

This clone was seen just once. The V call is TRBV5-1, the J call TRBJ2-7; the match to TRBD1 covers 10 bases. The CDR3 extends over 14 amino acids. The V segment lost 2 bases and the J segment 8 bases; nucleotides outside the gene matches: 7. Germline CDR1 is SGHRS and CDR2 is YFSETQ. Here the CDR3 reads CASSLADRGLKQYF. The CDR3 nucleotides are TGCGCCAGCAGCTTAGCGGACAGGGGGTTGAAGCAGTACTTC.

V and J are TRBV2 and TRBJ2-2; no firm D call. V shed 6 bases and J shed 4 bases, with 9 bases lying between them. Germline V gene data show CDR1 as SNHLY and CDR2 as FYNNEI. The CDR3 contains 13 residues. The CDR3: CASRPELTGELFF. The CDR3 nucleotides read TGTGCCAGCAGGCCCGAGCTCACCGGGGAGCTGTTTTTT.

This clone was counted a single time. V gene TRBV30 combines with J gene TRBJ2-1; 9 bases are a match to TRBD1. The J segment lost 8 bases and the V segment lost 2 bases, leaving 7 bases of the junction unmatched. CDR1 is GTSNPN and CDR2 is SVGIG in the germline V gene (reference sequence). The CDR3 runs to 14 residues. For the CDR3, the DNA is TGTGCCTGGAGTCCCCGGACAGGGGAGGATGAGCAGTTCTTC. It translates to CAWSPRTGEDEQFF.

This clone was detected only a few times. The V gene is TRBV5-1, the J gene TRBJ2-1; 9 bases agree with TRBD2. Germline assignment: CDR1 SGHRS and CDR2 YFSETQ. The CDR3 has 16 amino acids. The trim removed 0 bases at V and 0 bases at J, leaving 1 base unmatched. Here the CDR3 reads CASSLEAGGSYNEQFF. The DNA for the CDR3 is TGCGCCAGCAGCTTGGAAGCGGGAGGCTCCTACAATGAGCAGTTCTTC. The complete variable domain, with remaining parts taken from reference TRBV5-1 and TRBJ2-1, reads KAGVTQTPRYLIKTRGQQVTLSCSPISGHRSVSWYQQTPGQGLQFLFEYFSETQRNKGNFPGRFSGRQFSNSRSEMNVSTLELGDSALYLCASSLEAGGSYNEQFFGPGTRLTVL.

This clone was observed a handful of times. CDR3 nucleotides: TGCGCCAGCAGCCCCGGGACACCCGCGGAGACCCAGTACTTC. Protein: CASSPGTPAETQYF. The chain has TRBV5-1 and TRBJ2-5; a possible D gene is TRBD1 (6 bases). The CDR3 is 14 residues long. With 4 bases removed from V and 5 bases from J, the gap between germline ends came to 15 bases. Germline CDR1 is SGHRS and CDR2 is YFSETQ.

The V and J genes are TRBV28 and TRBJ2-7; the match to TRBD1 covers 8 bases. Unmatched junction bases numbered 11, after V lost 7 bases and J lost 3 bases. Germline V lookup: CDR1 MDHEN, CDR2 SYDVKM. The CDR3 is 15 residues long. CDR3 DNA: TGTGCCAGCAATCCCCAACAGGGGGAGCACTACGAGCAGTACTTC. Translated: CASNPQQGEHYEQYF.

CDR3 in amino acids: CASSLQSQNTEAFF. CDR3 coding DNA: TGTGCCAGCAGCTTACAGTCACAGAACACTGAAGCTTTCTTT. The rearrangement joins TRBV7-2 to TRBJ1-1; no clear D. Looked up from germline, CDR1 is SGHTA and CDR2 is FQGNSA. Between the trimmed V and J ends, which lost 2 bases and 1 base, there was a span of 8 bases. This CDR3 comprises 14 residues.

The rearrangement links TRBV19 to TRBJ2-7; D may be TRBD1 (5 bases). The length of the CDR3 is 14 residues. V was clipped by 9 bases and J by 2 bases, with 17 bases between them. The germline gives CDR1 LNHDA, CDR2 SQIVND (reference sequence). The CDR3 region has the DNA TGTGCCAGCCGCCAAGGGGATTGGGCCTACGAGCAGTACTTC. Protein: CASRQGDWAYEQYF.

V usage is TRBV4-2 and J usage is TRBJ2-1; the match to TRBD2 covers 8 bases. Trimming took 3 bases from V and 4 from J; bases not matched to a gene: 8. Germline CDR1 LGHNA, CDR2 YNFKEQ. The CDR3 length is 16 residues. CDR3: CASSQEGTGGYNEQFF. The CDR3, as DNA: TGTGCCAGCAGCCAGGAGGGAACGGGGGGGTACAATGAGCAGTTCTTC.

The J gene is TRBJ2-7, the V gene TRBV5-8; weak D call: TRBD2 (6 bases). Trimming took 4 bases from V and 6 from J, leaving 11 bases between them. Germline CDR1 is SGHTS and CDR2 is YDEGEE. The CDR3 covers 12 residues. The CDR3 DNA reads as TGTGCCAGCAGCACGACTAGTATCGAGCAGTACTTC. It yields the protein CASSTTSIEQYF.